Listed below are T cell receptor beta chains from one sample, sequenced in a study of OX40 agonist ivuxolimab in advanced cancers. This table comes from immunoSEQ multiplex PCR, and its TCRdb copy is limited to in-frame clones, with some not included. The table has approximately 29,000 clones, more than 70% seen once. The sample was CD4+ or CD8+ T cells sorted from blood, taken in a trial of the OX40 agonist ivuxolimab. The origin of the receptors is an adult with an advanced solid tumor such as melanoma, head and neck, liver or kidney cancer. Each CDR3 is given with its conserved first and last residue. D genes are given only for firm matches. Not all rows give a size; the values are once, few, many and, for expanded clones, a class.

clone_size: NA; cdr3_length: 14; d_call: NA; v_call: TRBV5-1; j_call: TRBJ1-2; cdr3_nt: TGCGCCAGCAGCTTGAGCCAGGGGAGCTATGGCTACACCTTC; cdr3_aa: CASSLSQGSYGYTF
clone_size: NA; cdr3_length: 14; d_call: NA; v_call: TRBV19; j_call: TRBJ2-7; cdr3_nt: TGTGCCAGTAGTATTGGTACAGGGAAATACGAGCAGTACTTC; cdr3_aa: CASSIGTGKYEQYF
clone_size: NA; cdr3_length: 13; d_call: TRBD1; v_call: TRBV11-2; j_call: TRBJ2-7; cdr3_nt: TGTGCCATCCTCGACAGGGTTGCCTACGAGCAGTACTTC; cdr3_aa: CAILDRVAYEQYF
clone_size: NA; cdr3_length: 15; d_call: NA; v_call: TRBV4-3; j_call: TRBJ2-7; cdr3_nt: TGCGCCAGCAGCCAAGATCAGTTATCCTCCTACGAGCAGTACTTC; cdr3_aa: CASSQDQLSSYEQYF
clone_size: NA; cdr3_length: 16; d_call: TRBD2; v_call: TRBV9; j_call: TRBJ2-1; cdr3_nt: TGTGCCAGCAGCGTAAAGGGGACTAGCGGGACCAATGAGCAGTTCTTC; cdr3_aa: CASSVKGTSGTNEQFF
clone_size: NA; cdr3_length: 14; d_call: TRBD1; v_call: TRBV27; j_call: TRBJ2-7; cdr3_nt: TGTGCCAGCAGTGCTGGACAGGGGGCCTACGAGCAGTACTTC; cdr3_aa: CASSAGQGAYEQYF
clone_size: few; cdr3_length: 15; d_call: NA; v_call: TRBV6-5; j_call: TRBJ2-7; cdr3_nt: TGTGCCAGCAGTCCACCACTAGATTCATCATACGAGCAGTACTTC; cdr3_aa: CASSPPLDSSYEQYF
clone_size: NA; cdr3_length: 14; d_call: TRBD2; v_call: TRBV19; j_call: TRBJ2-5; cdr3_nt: TGTGCCAGTAGTATTGCGGGGGGACGAGAGACCCAGTACTTC; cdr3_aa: CASSIAGGRETQYF
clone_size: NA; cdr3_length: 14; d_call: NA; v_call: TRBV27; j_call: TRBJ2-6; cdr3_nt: TGTGCCAGCGGACTGGGGGGCGGGGCCAACGTCCTGACTTTC; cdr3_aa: CASGLGGGANVLTF
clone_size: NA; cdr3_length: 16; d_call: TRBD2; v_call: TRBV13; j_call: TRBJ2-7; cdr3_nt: TGTGCCAGCAGCCAACTACTCAGCGGGGCGACCTACGAGCAGTACTTC; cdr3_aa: CASSQLLSGATYEQYF
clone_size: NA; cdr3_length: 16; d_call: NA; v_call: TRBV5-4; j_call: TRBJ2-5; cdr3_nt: TGTGCCAGCAGCTTCCTTGGGGGGGGGCCCCAAGAGACCCAGTACTTC; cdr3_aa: CASSFLGGGPQETQYF
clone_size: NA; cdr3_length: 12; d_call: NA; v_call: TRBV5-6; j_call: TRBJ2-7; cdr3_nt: TGTGCCAGCAGCGAAACCTCGGGCGAGCAGTACTTC; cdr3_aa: CASSETSGEQYF
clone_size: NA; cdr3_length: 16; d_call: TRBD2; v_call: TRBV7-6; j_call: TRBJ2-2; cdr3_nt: TGTGCCAGCATCCCCGGACTAGCGGGGGACACCGGGGAGCTGTTTTTT; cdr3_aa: CASIPGLAGDTGELFF
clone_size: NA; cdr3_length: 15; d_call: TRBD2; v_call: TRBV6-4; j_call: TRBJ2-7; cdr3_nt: TGTGCCAGCAGCGAACACAGAGGACTAGCCTACGAGCAGTACTTC; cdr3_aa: CASSEHRGLAYEQYF
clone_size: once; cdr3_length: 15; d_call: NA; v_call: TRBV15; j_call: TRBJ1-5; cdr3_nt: TGTGCCACCAGCAGAGGTCCAGGGCCCGATCAGCCCCAGCATTTT; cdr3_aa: CATSRGPGPDQPQHF
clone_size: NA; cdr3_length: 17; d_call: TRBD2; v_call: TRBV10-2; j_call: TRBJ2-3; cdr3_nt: TGCGCCAGCAGTGGGCCAGTCGCGGGAGGGCCTCCAGATACGCAGTATTTT; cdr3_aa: CASSGPVAGGPPDTQYF
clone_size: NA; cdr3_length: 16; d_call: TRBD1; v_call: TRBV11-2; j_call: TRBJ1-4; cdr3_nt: TGTGCCAGCAGCTTAGCGGGACAGGGGTTGTATGAAAAACTGTTTTTT; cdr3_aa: CASSLAGQGLYEKLFF
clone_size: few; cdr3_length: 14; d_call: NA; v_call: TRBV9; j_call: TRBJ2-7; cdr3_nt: TGTGCCAGCAGCCCGAGGGGGGTTGGTTACGAGCAGTACTTC; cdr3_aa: CASSPRGVGYEQYF
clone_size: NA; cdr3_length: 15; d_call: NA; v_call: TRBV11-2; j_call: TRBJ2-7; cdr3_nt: TGTGCCAGCAGCTTAGGGTACAGGACTGCCTACGAGCAGTACTTC; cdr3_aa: CASSLGYRTAYEQYF
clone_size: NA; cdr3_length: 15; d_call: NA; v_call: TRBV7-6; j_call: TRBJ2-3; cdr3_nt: TGTGCCAGCAGCCTCACTAACGGCTACACAGATACGCAGTATTTT; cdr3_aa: CASSLTNGYTDTQYF
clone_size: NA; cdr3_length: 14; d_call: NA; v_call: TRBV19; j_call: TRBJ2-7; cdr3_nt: TGTGCCAGTAGTATAGGGGCAGGGCCCTACGAGCAGTACTTC; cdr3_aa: CASSIGAGPYEQYF
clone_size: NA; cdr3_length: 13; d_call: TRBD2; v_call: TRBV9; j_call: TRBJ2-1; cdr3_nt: TGTGCCAGCAGCGTAGACGGGGGGGATGAGCAGTTCTTC; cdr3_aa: CASSVDGGDEQFF
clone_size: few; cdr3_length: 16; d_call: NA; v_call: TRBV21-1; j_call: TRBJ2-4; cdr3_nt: TGTGCCAGCAGCAAGGAAAAGGGACAGGGTAACGGCATTCAGTACTTC; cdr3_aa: CASSKEKGQGNGIQYF
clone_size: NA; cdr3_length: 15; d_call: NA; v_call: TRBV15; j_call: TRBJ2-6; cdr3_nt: TGTGCCACCAGCGGATCCAGAGGGGGGGCCAACGTCCTGACTTTC; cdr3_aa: CATSGSRGGANVLTF
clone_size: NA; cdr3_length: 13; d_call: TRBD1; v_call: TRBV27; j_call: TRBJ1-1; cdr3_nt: TGTGCCAGCCAGACAGGGGCGAACACTGAAGCTTTCTTT; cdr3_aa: CASQTGANTEAFF
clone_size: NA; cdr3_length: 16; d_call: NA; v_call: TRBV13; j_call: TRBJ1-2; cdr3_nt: TGTGCCAGCAGCCCGCTCTCCGGGGCGGGATCCGATGGCTACACCTTC; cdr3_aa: CASSPLSGAGSDGYTF
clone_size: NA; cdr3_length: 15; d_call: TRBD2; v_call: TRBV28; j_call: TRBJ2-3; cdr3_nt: TGTGCCGCCTTACTTCCTAGCGGGGGCACAGATACGCAGTATTTT; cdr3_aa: CAALLPSGGTDTQYF
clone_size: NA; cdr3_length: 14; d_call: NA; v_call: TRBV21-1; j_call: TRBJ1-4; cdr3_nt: TGTGCCAGCAGCCCCGGGACAGGGAAAGAAAAACTGTTTTTT; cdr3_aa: CASSPGTGKEKLFF
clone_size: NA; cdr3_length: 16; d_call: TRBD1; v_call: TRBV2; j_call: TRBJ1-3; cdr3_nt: TGTGCCAGCAGTGACCCGGACAGGATCTCTGGAAACACCATATATTTT; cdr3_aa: CASSDPDRISGNTIYF
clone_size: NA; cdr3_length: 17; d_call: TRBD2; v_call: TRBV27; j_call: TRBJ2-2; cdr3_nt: TGTGCCAGCAGTCTAGGGGTAGCGGGAACGAACACCGGGGAGCTGTTTTTT; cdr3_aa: CASSLGVAGTNTGELFF
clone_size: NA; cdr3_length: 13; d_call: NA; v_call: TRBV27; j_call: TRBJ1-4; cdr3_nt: TGTGCCAGCAGTAGGGGGGTTAATGAAAAACTGTTTTTT; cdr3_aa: CASSRGVNEKLFF
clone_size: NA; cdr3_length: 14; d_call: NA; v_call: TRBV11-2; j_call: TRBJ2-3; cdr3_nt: TGTGCCAGCAGCTTTGGACTTCCGCGTGATACGCAGTATTTT; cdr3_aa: CASSFGLPRDTQYF
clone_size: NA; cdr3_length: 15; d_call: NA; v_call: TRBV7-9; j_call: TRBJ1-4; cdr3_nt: TGTGCCAGCAGCTTAGGGACCTTCAGCAATGAAAAACTGTTTTTT; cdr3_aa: CASSLGTFSNEKLFF
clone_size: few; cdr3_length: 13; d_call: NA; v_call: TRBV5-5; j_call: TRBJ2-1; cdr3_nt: TGTGCCAGCAGCACCAGACTATACAATGAGCAGTTCTTC; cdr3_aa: CASSTRLYNEQFF
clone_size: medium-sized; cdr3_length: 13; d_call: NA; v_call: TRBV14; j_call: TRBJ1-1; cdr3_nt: TGTGCCAGCAAGGTTGGGGTGAGCACTGAAGCTTTCTTT; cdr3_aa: CASKVGVSTEAFF
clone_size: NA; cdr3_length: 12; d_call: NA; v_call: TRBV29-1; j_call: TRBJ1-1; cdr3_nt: TGCAGCGTTGATCAAGGGGTCACTGAAGCTTTCTTT; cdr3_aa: CSVDQGVTEAFF
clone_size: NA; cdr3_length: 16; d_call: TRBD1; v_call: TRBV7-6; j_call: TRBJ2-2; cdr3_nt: TGTGCCAGCAGCCCCGGGACAGGGGGTAACACCGGGGAGCTGTTTTTT; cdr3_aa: CASSPGTGGNTGELFF
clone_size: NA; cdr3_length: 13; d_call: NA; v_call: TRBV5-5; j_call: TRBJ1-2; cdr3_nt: TGTGCCAGCAGCTTGGAGACAGCGGGTGGCTACACCTTC; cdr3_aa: CASSLETAGGYTF
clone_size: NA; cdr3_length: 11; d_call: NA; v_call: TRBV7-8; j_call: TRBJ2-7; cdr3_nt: TGTGCCAGCAGCTTAGGGGTCGAGCAGTACTTC; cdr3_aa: CASSLGVEQYF
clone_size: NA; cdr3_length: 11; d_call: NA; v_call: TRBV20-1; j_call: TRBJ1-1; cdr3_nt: TGCAGTGCCCCGACATCCGGTCGAGGTTTCTTT; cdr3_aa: CSAPTSGRGFF
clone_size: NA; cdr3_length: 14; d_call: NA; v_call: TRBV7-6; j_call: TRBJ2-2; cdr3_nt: TGTGCCAGCAGCTTTTCAGGGTCGGCCGGGGAGCTGTTTTTT; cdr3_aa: CASSFSGSAGELFF
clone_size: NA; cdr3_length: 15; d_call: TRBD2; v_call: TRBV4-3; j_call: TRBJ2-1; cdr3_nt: TGCGCCAGCAGCCAAGGGACTAGCGGGAAGGGTGAGCAGTTCTTC; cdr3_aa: CASSQGTSGKGEQFF
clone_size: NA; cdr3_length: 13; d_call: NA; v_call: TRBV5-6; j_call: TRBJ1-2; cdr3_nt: TGTGCCAGCAGCTTAACAGCCAACTATGGCTACACCTTC; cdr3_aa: CASSLTANYGYTF
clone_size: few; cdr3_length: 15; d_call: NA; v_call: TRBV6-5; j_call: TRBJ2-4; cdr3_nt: TGTGCCAGCAGGCTAGCCTGGGGGGCCAAAAACATTCAGTACTTC; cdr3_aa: CASRLAWGAKNIQYF
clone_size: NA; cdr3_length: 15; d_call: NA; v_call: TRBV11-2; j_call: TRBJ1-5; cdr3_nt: TGTGCCAGCAGCTTGACACATTATAGCAATCAGCCCCAGCATTTT; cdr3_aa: CASSLTHYSNQPQHF
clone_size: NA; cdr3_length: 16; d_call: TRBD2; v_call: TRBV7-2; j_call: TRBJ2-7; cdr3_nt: TGTGCCAGCAGCTCAGGGCCGGGACTACAATCCTACGAGCAGTACTTC; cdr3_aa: CASSSGPGLQSYEQYF
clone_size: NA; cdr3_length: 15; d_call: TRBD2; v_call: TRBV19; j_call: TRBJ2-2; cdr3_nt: TGTGCCAGTAGTATAGATGGCGGGGGAGCCGGGGAGCTGTTTTTT; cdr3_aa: CASSIDGGGAGELFF
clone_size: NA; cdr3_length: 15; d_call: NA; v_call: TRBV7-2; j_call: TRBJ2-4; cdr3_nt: TGTGCCAGCAGCCTAGGCAGATCCGCCAAAAACATTCAGTACTTC; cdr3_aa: CASSLGRSAKNIQYF
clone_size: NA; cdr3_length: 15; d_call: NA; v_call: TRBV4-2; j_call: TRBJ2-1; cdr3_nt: TGTGCCAGCAGCTCCGGGGAAAGCTCCTACAATGAGCAGTTCTTC; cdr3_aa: CASSSGESSYNEQFF
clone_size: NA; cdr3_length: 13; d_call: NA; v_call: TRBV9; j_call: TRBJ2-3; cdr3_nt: TGTGCCAGCAGAGAATATAGCACAGATACGCAGTATTTT; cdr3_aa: CASREYSTDTQYF
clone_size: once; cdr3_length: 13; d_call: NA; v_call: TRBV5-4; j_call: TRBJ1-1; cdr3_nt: TGTGCCAGCAGCTTCGGACTGAACACTGAAGCTTTCTTT; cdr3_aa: CASSFGLNTEAFF
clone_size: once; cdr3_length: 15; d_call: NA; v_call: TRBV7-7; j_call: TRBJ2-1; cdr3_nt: TGTGCTAGCAGCTTAGCGGCCCCAATGGTGAATGAGCAGTTCTTC; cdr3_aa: CASSLAAPMVNEQFF
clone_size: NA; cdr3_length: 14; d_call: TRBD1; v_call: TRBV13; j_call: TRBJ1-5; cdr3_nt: TGTGCCAGCAGCCCAGGGACAGGGGATCAGCCCCAGCATTTT; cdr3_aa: CASSPGTGDQPQHF
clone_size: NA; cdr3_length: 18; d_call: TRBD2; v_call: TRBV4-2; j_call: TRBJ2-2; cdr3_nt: TGTGCCAGCAGCCGGTCTAGCGGGGGGGCGCTGAACACCGGGGAGCTGTTTTTT; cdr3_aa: CASSRSSGGALNTGELFF
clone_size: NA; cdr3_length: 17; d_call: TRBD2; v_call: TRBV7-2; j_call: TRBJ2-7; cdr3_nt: TGTGCCAGCAGCTTAGCCCGCGGACTAGCGGGAGAGGACGAGCAGTACTTC; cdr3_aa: CASSLARGLAGEDEQYF
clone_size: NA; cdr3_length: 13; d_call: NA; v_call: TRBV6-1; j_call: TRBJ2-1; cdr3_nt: TGTGCCAGCAGTCCCCGGGACTGGCATGAGCAGTTCTTC; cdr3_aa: CASSPRDWHEQFF
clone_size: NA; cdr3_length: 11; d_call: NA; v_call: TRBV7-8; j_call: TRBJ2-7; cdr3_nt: TGTGCCAGCAGCTTTCGTGGCGAGCAGTACTTC; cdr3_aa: CASSFRGEQYF
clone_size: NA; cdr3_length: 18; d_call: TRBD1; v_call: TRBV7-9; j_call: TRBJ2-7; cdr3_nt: TGTGCCAGCAGCAGGCAGGAAGACAGGGATGTCGGTTTGGACGAGCAGTACTTC; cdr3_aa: CASSRQEDRDVGLDEQYF
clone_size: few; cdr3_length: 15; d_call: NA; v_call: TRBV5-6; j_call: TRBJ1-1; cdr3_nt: TGTGCCAGCAGCTTGGCCGGGATTCGGAGGGCTGAAGCTTTCTTT; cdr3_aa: CASSLAGIRRAEAFF
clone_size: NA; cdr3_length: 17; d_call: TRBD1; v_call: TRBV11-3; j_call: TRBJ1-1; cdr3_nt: TGTGCCAGCAGCTTACAAGGCCCCGGGACAGGCGACACTGAAGCTTTCTTT; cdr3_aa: CASSLQGPGTGDTEAFF